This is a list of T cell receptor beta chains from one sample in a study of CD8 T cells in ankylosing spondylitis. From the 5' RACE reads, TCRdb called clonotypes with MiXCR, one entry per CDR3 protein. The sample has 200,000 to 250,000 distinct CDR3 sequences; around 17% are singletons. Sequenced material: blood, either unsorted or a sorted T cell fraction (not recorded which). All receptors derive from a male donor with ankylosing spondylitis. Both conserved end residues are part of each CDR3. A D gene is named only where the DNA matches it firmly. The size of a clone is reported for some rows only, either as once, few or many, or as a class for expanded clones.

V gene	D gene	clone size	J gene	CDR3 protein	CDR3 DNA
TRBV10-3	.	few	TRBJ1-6	CAISEDEGGWVSPLHF	TGTGCCATCAGTGAGGATGAAGGAGGGTGGGTTTCACCCCTCCACTTT
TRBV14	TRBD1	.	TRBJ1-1	CASRHRGNTEAFF	TGTGCCAGCAGGCACAGGGGGAACACTGAAGCTTTCTTT
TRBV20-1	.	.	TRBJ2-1	CSASIGVHEQFF	TGCAGTGCTAGTATAGGTGTGCATGAGCAGTTCTTC
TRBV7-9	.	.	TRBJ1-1	CASSLGTGMGTEAFF	TGTGCCAGCAGCTTAGGTACAGGGATGGGCACTGAAGCTTTCTTT
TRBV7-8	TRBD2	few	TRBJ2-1	CASSLSGGSRYEQFF	TGTGCCAGCAGCTTATCCGGCGGGAGTAGGTATGAGCAGTTCTTC
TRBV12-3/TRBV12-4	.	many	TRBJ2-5	CASSFDETQYF	TGTGCCAGCAGTTTTGATGAGACCCAGTACTTC
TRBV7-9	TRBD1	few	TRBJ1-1	CASSVGQGLNTEAFF	TGTGCCAGCAGCGTAGGACAGGGTCTGAACACTGAAGCTTTCTTT
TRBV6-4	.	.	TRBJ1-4	CASTTDRSYNEKLFF	TGTGCCAGCACCACCGACCGCAGCTATAATGAAAAACTGTTTTTT
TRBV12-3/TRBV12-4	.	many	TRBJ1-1	CASSFSMANTEAFF	TGTGCCAGCAGTTTCTCGATGGCGAACACTGAAGCTTTCTTT
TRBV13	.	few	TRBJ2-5	CASSLVPGEAEETQYF	TGTGCCAGCAGCTTAGTCCCGGGAGAAGCCGAAGAGACCCAGTACTTC
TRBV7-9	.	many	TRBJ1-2	CASSPGQNYGYTF	TGTGCCAGCAGCCCCGGACAGAACTATGGCTACACCTTC
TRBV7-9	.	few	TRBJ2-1	CASSLSSTYNEQFF	TGTGCCAGCAGCTTATCGTCGACTTACAATGAGCAGTTCTTC
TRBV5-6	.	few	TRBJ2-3	CASSLGTLISTDTQYF	TGTGCCAGCAGCTTGGGGACACTCATATCCACAGATACGCAGTATTTT
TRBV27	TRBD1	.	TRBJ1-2	CASSLSAGGNYGYTF	TGTGCCAGCAGTTTATCGGCAGGGGGGAATTATGGCTACACCTTC
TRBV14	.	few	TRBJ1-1	CASSQDIVGDLDTEAFF	TGTGCCAGCAGCCAAGATATTGTCGGGGATTTGGACACTGAAGCTTTCTTT
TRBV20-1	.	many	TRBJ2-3	CSGGRASTDTQYF	TGCAGTGGAGGCCGAGCTAGCACAGATACGCAGTATTTT
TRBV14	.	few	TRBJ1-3	CASSPRPGNTIYF	TGTGCCAGCAGCCCTCGGCCTGGAAACACCATATATTTT
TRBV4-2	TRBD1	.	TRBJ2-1	CASSQEDWTGGYNEQFF	TGTGCCAGCAGCCAAGAGGACTGGACAGGGGGTTACAATGAGCAGTTCTTC
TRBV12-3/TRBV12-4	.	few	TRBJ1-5	CASSLSGYGGQPQHF	TGTGCCAGCAGTTTGTCCGGGTATGGGGGTCAGCCCCAGCATTTT
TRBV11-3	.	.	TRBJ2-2	CASSEGPTGELFF	TGTGCCAGCAGCGAGGGCCCCACCGGGGAGCTGTTTTTT
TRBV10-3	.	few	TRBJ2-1	CATATPNSYNEQFF	TGTGCCACCGCGACTCCGAACTCCTACAATGAGCAGTTCTTC
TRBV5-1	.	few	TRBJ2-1	CASSVGSLNSYNEQFF	TGCGCCAGCAGTGTTGGTTCTCTAAACTCCTACAATGAGCAGTTCTTC
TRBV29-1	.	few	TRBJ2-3	CSVAYAYSTDTQYF	TGCAGCGTTGCGTATGCGTATAGCACAGATACGCAGTATTTT